This is a list of T cell receptor beta chains from one sample in a study of blood T cell repertoires in COVID-19. The table came from immunoSEQ multiplex PCR; TCRdb's copy has only in-frame clones and leaves some out. The repertoire includes roughly 260,000 clones, about 89% of them detected once, and 8.5% to 10% sits in the top ten. Sequenced: peripheral blood. The receptors were sampled from a man aged 40-49 years who had recovered from COVID-19. Each CDR3 is given with its conserved first and last residue. The D gene is left open where the match is weak. Expanded clones get a size class; other rows say once, few or many, or leave the size out.

d_call clone_size j_call v_call cdr3_aa cdr3_nt
NA NA TRBJ1-3 TRBV10-2 CASSPGDSGNTIYF TGCGCCAGCAGTCCGGGGGACTCTGGAAACACCATATATTTT
NA NA TRBJ2-7 TRBV5-1 CASRNRINDEQYF TGCGCCAGCAGGAACAGGATAAACGACGAGCAGTACTTC
NA once TRBJ1-3 TRBV2 CASSGERTPGNTIYF TGTGCCAGCAGTGGTGAAAGGACTCCGGGAAACACCATATATTTT
NA NA TRBJ1-2 TRBV4-3 CASSQGAATNYGYTF TGCGCCAGCAGCCAAGGGGCCGCTACTAACTATGGCTACACCTTC
TRBD2 once TRBJ2-5 TRBV6-5 CASSYGRAQETQYF TGTGCCAGCAGTTACGGGAGGGCCCAAGAGACCCAGTACTTC
TRBD1 NA TRBJ2-1 TRBV19 CASSIGRTGVTYNEQFF TGTGCCAGTAGTATAGGACGGACAGGGGTCACCTACAATGAGCAGTTCTTC
NA NA TRBJ2-7 TRBV3-1/TRBV3-2 CASSLLSYEQYF TGTGCCAGCAGCCTCCTATCGTACGAGCAGTACTTC
TRBD1 NA TRBJ1-3 TRBV9 CASKGTGQGGIGNTIYF TGTGCCAGCAAAGGCACCGGACAGGGGGGCATAGGAAACACCATATATTTT
TRBD1 NA TRBJ1-1 TRBV3-1/TRBV3-2 CASSLRQGSMNTEAFF TGTGCCAGCAGCCTCCGACAGGGGTCTATGAACACTGAAGCTTTCTTT
TRBD1 NA TRBJ1-1 TRBV4-1 CASSQKYQGAENTEAFF TGCGCCAGCAGCCAAAAGTACCAGGGGGCTGAGAACACTGAAGCTTTCTTT
NA NA TRBJ1-1 TRBV30 CAWSVQANTEAFF TGTGCCTGGAGTGTACAGGCGAACACTGAAGCTTTCTTT
NA NA TRBJ2-7 TRBV7-2 CASSLGSTYEQYF TGTGCCAGCAGCTTAGGGAGTACCTACGAGCAGTACTTC
NA NA TRBJ1-3 TRBV4-3 CASSQVHLSGNTIYF TGCGCCAGCAGCCAAGTTCACTTGTCGGGAAACACCATATATTTT
TRBD2 NA TRBJ2-7 TRBV30 CAWSSGSGREQYF TGTGCCTGGAGTTCGGGTAGCGGGCGCGAGCAGTACTTC
NA NA TRBJ1-4 TRBV30 CAWRREFPGEKLFF TGTGCCTGGAGGCGGGAGTTCCCGGGGGAAAAACTGTTTTTT
TRBD1 NA TRBJ2-2 TRBV11-3 CASSLGQGMNTGELFF TGTGCCAGCAGCTTAGGACAGGGAATGAACACCGGGGAGCTGTTTTTT
TRBD2 NA TRBJ2-3 TRBV6-2/TRBV6-3 CASSSRRGKRENVDTQYF TGTGCCAGCAGTTCACGGAGGGGTAAGCGGGAGAATGTAGATACGCAGTATTTT
TRBD2 NA TRBJ2-1 TRBV9 CASSPRAGTISYNEQFF TGTGCCAGCAGCCCTAGAGCGGGGACTATTTCCTACAATGAGCAGTTCTTC
NA NA TRBJ1-4 TRBV25-1 CASSDWTFTNEKLFF TGTGCCAGCAGTGACTGGACATTCACTAATGAAAAACTGTTTTTT
NA NA TRBJ2-7 TRBV3-1/TRBV3-2 CASSPHTAYEQYF TGTGCCAGCAGCCCCCACACCGCCTACGAGCAGTACTTC
NA NA TRBJ2-2 TRBV24-1 CATEAGDTGELFF TGTGCCACCGAGGCAGGGGACACCGGGGAGCTGTTTTTT
NA once TRBJ2-5 TRBV5-8 CASSSETLTAGETQYF TGTGCCAGCAGTTCTGAAACCTTGACAGCAGGGGAGACCCAGTACTTC
NA NA TRBJ1-3 TRBV4-3 CASSQDRVSGNTIYF TGCGCCAGCAGCCAAGACAGGGTCTCTGGAAACACCATATATTTT
TRBD2 NA TRBJ2-5 TRBV7-6 CASSLLGGGRGETQYF TGTGCCAGCAGCTTACTCGGCGGGGGGAGGGGAGAGACCCAGTACTTC
NA once TRBJ2-2 TRBV4-1 CASSQDRGFGELFF TGCGCCAGCAGCCAGGATAGGGGGTTTGGGGAGCTGTTTTTT
TRBD2 NA TRBJ2-7 TRBV7-9 CASSSGLAGASFPYEQYF TGTGCCAGCAGCTCGGGACTAGCGGGAGCCAGTTTCCCCTACGAGCAGTACTTC
TRBD2 NA TRBJ2-1 TRBV9 CASTGGPWGGSYNEQFF TGTGCCAGCACCGGAGGGCCGTGGGGGGGCTCCTACAATGAGCAGTTCTTC
TRBD2 NA TRBJ2-3 TRBV7-2 CASSLAWTSGGMVDTQYF TGTGCCAGCAGCTTAGCCTGGACTAGCGGGGGAATGGTAGATACGCAGTATTTT
NA NA TRBJ2-1 TRBV29-1 CSVLRAAPQGQFF TGCAGCGTTCTCCGGGCCGCTCCCCAGGGGCAGTTCTTC
NA NA TRBJ2-7 TRBV25-1 CASRGGAYYEQYF TGTGCCAGCAGGGGGGGAGCTTACTACGAGCAGTACTTC
NA NA TRBJ1-4 TRBV29-1 CSVGRAGEKLFF TGCAGCGTTGGCAGGGCCGGCGAAAAACTGTTTTTT
TRBD1 NA TRBJ2-5 TRBV4-3 CASSQDHQGAETQYF TGCGCCAGCAGCCAAGATCACCAGGGGGCAGAGACCCAGTACTTC
NA few TRBJ2-3 TRBV15 CATSRDRGDTQYF TGTGCCACCAGCAGAGATCGCGGCGATACGCAGTATTTT
TRBD1 NA TRBJ1-6 TRBV9 CASSVVAGGSSPLHF TGTGCCAGCAGCGTAGTTGCAGGGGGGAGTTCACCCCTCCACTTT
NA NA TRBJ1-2 TRBV2 CASRIGGYGYTF TGTGCCAGCAGGATCGGCGGCTATGGCTACACCTTC
TRBD2 once TRBJ2-1 TRBV9 CASRPGLAARGEQFF TGTGCCAGCAGACCGGGACTAGCGGCCCGGGGTGAGCAGTTCTTC
TRBD1 NA TRBJ1-5 TRBV7-2 CASSLDAWTGGNQPQHF TGTGCCAGCAGCTTAGACGCGTGGACAGGAGGCAATCAGCCCCAGCATTTT
NA NA TRBJ1-1 TRBV9 CASSVLVNTEAFF TGTGCCAGCAGCGTCCTAGTTAACACTGAAGCTTTCTTT
TRBD2 NA TRBJ2-3 TRBV19 CASSISGASGHGTDTQYF TGTGCCAGTAGTATATCTGGGGCTAGCGGTCACGGCACAGATACGCAGTATTTT
TRBD1 NA TRBJ2-2 TRBV7-9 CASSLDRVTGELFF TGTGCCAGCAGTTTGGACAGGGTCACCGGGGAGCTGTTTTTT
NA NA TRBJ1-2 TRBV7-8 CASSARGLNPYGYTF TGTGCCAGCAGCGCAAGAGGGCTGAACCCCTATGGCTACACCTTC
NA many TRBJ1-6 TRBV5-1 CASSPRSSYNSPLHF TGCGCCAGCAGCCCGAGGAGCTCCTATAATTCACCCCTCCACTTT
NA NA TRBJ1-6 TRBV6-5 CASQRRNSPLHF TGTGCCAGCCAACGCCGGAATTCACCCCTCCACTTT
NA NA TRBJ2-7 TRBV7-8 CASSPGTYEQYF TGTGCCAGCAGCCCCGGGACTTACGAGCAGTACTTC
NA NA TRBJ1-1 TRBV7-3 CASSPPPAQGSRAFF TGTGCCAGCAGCCCTCCTCCGGCCCAGGGGAGTCGGGCTTTCTTT
NA NA TRBJ1-6 TRBV7-9 CASSLEAGSPLHF TGTGCCAGCAGCTTAGAGGCGGGATCCCCCCTCCACTTT
NA NA TRBJ2-3 TRBV27 CASSLRSPSTDTQYF TGTGCCAGCAGTTTAAGGAGTCCTAGCACAGATACGCAGTATTTT
NA NA TRBJ2-5 TRBV5-4 CASSLKLGSQETQYF TGTGCCAGCAGCTTGAAGCTCGGGAGCCAAGAGACCCAGTACTTC
NA NA TRBJ2-5 TRBV5-6 CASSPWTKLRETQYF TGTGCCAGCAGCCCCTGGACTAAGCTCCGGGAGACCCAGTACTTC
TRBD1 NA TRBJ1-1 TRBV5-1 CASSLGTGSYTEAFF TGCGCCAGCAGCTTGGGGACAGGTTCCTACACTGAAGCTTTCTTT
TRBD1 NA TRBJ1-5 TRBV19 CASRNRGEQPQHF TGTGCCAGTAGAAACAGGGGTGAACAGCCCCAGCATTTT
NA NA TRBJ2-4 TRBV6-5 CASRRGAELKNIQYF TGTGCCAGCAGACGCGGGGCCGAACTAAAAAACATTCAGTACTTC
TRBD1 NA TRBJ2-2 TRBV6-6 CASSYRQGATGELFF TGTGCCAGCAGTTATAGACAGGGGGCCACCGGGGAGCTGTTTTTT